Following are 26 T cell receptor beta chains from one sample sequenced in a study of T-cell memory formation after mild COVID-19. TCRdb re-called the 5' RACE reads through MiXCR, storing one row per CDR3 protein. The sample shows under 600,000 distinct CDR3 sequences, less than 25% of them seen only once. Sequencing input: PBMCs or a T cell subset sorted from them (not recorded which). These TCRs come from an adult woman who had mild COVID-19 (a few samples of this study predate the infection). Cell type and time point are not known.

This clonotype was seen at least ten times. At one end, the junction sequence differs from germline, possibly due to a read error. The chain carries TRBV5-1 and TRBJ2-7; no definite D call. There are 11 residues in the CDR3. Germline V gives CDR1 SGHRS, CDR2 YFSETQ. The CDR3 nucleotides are TGTGCCAGCAGTTCCCGCAACGAGCAGTACTTC. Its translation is CASSSRNEQYF.

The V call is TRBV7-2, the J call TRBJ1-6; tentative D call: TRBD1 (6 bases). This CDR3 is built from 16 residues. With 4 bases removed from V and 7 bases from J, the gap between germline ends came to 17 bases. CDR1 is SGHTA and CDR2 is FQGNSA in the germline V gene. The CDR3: CASSYTGSSGNSPLHF. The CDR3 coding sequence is TGTGCCAGCAGCTACACAGGGAGCTCGGGGAATTCACCCCTCCACTTT.

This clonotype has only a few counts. The CDR3 loop is CASSNTGGSTGELFF. The CDR3 DNA sequence: TGTGCCAGCAGTAATACAGGGGGCTCGACCGGGGAGCTGTTTTTT. V is TRBV12-3 or TRBV12-4 and J is TRBJ2-2; 9 bases are a match to TRBD1. CDR3 size: 15 residues. Trimming at V came to 5 bases and at J to 5 bases, leaving 6 bases not matched to a gene.

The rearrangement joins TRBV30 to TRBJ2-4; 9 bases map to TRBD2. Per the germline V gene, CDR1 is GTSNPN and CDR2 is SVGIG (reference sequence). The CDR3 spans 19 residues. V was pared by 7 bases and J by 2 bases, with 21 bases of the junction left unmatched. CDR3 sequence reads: CALSPTGGRAYPTKNIQYF. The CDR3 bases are TGTGCCTTGAGCCCCACCGGCGGGAGGGCCTATCCTACCAAAAACATTCAGTACTTC.

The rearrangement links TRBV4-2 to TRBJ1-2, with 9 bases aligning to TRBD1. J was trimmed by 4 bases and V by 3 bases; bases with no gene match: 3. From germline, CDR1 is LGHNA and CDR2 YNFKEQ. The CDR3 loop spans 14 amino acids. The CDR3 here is CASSQGDRAYGYTF. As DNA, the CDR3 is TGTGCCAGCAGCCAGGGGGACAGGGCCTATGGCTACACCTTC.

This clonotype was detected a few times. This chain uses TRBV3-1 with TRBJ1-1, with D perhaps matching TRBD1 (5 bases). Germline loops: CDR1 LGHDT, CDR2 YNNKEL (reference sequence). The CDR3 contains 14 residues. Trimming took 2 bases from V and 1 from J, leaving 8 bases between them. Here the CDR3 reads CASSQNRGNTEAFF. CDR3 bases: TGTGCCAGCAGCCAAAATAGGGGGAACACTGAAGCTTTCTTT.

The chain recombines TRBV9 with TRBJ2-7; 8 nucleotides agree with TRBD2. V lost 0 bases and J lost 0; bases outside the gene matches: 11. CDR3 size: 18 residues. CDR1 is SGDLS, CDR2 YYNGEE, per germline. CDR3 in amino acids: CASSVERLANFNSYEQYF. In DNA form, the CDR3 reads TGTGCCAGCAGCGTAGAAAGACTAGCGAACTTCAACTCCTACGAGCAGTACTTC.

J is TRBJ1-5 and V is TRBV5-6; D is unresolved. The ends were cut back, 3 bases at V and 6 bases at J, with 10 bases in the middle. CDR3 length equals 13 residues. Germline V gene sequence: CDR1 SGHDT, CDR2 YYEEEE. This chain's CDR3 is CASSWGQSQPQHF. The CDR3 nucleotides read TGTGCCAGCAGCTGGGGTCAGAGTCAGCCCCAGCATTTT.

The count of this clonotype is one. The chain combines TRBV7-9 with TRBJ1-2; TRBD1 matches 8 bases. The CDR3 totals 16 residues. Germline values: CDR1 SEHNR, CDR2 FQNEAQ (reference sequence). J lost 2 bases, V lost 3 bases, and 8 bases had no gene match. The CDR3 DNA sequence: TGTGCCAGCAGCTTCCCCGTGGGACAGGAGAACTATGGCTACACCTTC. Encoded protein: CASSFPVGQENYGYTF.

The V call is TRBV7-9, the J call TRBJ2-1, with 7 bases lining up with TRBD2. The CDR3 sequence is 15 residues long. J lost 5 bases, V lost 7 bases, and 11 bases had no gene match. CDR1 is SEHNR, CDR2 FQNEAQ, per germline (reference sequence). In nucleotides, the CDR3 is TGTGCCAGCACCCCACGCGGGAGAGTTAACAATGAGCAGTTCTTC. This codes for CASTPRGRVNNEQFF.

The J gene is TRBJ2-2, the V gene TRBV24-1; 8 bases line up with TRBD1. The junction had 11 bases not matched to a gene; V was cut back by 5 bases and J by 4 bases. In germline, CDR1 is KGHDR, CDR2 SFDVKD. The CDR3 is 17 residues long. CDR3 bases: TGTGCCACCAGTGTCCGTAAGGGACAGGACCCCACCGGGGAGCTGTTTTTT. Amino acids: CATSVRKGQDPTGELFF.

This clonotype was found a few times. CDR3 amino acids: CASSYSLAGGLSYEQYF. CDR3 in DNA: TGTGCCAGCAGTTACTCCCTAGCGGGGGGGCTTTCCTACGAGCAGTACTTC. This sequence joins TRBV6-6 and TRBJ2-7; TRBD2 aligns across 12 bases. Per the germline V gene, CDR1 is MNHNY and CDR2 is SVGAGI (reference sequence). V gave up 0 bases and J gave up 1 base; unmatched junction bases: 4. This CDR3 is 17 amino acids long.

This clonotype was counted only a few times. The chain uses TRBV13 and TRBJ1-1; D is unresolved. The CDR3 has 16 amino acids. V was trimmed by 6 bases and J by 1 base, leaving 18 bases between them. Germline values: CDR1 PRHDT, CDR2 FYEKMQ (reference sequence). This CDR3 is CASSWTRVYSNTEAFF. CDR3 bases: TGTGCCAGCAGTTGGACCCGGGTCTACTCGAACACTGAAGCTTTCTTT. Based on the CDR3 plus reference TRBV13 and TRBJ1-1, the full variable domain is AAGVIQSPRHLIKEKRETATLKCYPIPRHDTVYWYQQGPGQDPQFLISFYEKMQSDKGSIPDRFSAQQFSDYHSELNMSSLELGDSALYFCASSWTRVYSNTEAFFGQGTRLTVV.

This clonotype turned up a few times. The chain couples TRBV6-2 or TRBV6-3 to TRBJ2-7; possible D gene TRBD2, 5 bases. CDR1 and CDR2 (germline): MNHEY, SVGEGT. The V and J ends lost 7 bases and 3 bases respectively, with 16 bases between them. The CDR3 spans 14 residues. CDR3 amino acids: CASTNGVSNYEQYF. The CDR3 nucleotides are TGTGCCAGCACCAACGGGGTCTCCAACTACGAGCAGTACTTC.

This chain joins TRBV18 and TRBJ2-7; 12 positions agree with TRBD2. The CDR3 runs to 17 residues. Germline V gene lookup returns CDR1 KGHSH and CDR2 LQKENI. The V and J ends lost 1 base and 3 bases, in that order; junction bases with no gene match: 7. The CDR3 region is CASSPHEPLAGGYEQYF. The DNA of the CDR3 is TGTGCCAGCTCACCACATGAACCACTAGCGGGAGGCTACGAGCAGTACTTC.

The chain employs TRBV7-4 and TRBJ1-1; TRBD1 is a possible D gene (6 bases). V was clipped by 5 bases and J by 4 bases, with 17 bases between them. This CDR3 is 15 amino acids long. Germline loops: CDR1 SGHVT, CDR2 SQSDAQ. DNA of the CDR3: TGTGCCAGCAGCCTTTTAGGGGGTTGGGCCACTGAAGCTTTCTTT. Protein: CASSLLGGWATEAFF.

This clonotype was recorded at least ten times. CDR3 residues: CASSQVNYGYTF. In DNA form, the CDR3 reads TGTGCCAGCAGCCAAGTTAACTATGGCTACACCTTC. The rearrangement joins TRBV3-1 to TRBJ1-2, with D hard to call. Germline loops: CDR1 LGHDT, CDR2 YNNKEL (reference sequence). The CDR3 covers 12 residues. Trimming left V 1 base short and J 1 base short, with 1 base between.

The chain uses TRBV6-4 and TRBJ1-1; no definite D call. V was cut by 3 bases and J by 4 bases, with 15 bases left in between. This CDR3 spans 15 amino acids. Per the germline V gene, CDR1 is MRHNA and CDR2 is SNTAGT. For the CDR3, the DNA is TGTGCCAGCAGTGAACCAAGGAGATCTAGCACTGAAGCTTTCTTT. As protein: CASSEPRRSSTEAFF.

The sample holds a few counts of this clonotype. CDR3 DNA sequence: TGCGCCAGCAGCTTGGAGCCGCAGGGAGGGACTGAAGCTTTCTTT. This gives the protein CASSLEPQGGTEAFF. The J gene is TRBJ1-1, the V gene TRBV5-1; a weak D match, TRBD1 (5 bases). The CDR3 covers 15 residues. The V gene lost 0 bases and the J gene lost 5 bases, with 14 bases spanning the gap. Germline V gene lookup returns CDR1 SGHRS and CDR2 YFSETQ.

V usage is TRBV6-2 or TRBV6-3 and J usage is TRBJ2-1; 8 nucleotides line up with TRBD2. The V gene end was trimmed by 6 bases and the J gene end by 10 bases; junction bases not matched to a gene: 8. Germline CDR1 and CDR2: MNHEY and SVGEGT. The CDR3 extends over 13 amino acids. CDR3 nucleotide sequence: TGTGCCAGCAGGAGCGGGGGCGGGAGGGAGCAGTTCTTC. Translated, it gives CASRSGGGREQFF.

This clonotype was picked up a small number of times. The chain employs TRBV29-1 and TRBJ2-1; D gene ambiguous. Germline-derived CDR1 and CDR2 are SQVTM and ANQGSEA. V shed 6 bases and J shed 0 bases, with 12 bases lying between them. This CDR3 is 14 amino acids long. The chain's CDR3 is CSVVVISSYNEQFF. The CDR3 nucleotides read TGCAGCGTGGTGGTCATTAGCTCCTACAATGAGCAGTTCTTC.

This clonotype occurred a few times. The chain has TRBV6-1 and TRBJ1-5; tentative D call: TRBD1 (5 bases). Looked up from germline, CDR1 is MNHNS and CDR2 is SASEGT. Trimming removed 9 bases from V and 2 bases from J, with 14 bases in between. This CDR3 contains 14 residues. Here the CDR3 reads CASKKQDGNQPQHF. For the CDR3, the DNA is TGTGCCAGTAAAAAACAGGACGGCAATCAGCCCCAGCATTTT.

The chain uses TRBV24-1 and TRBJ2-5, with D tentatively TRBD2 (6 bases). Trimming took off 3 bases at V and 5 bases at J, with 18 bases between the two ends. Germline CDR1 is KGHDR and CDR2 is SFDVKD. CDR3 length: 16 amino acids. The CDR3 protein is CATSDGGAERRETQYF. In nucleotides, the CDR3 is TGTGCCACCAGTGATGGAGGGGCCGAGCGTCGGGAGACCCAGTACTTC.

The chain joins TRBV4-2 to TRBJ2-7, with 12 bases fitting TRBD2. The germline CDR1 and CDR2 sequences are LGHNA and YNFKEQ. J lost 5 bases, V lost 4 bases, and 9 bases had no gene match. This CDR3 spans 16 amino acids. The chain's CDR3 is CASSLELAGGPNEQYF. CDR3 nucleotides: TGTGCCAGCAGCCTCGAACTAGCGGGGGGACCTAACGAGCAGTACTTC.

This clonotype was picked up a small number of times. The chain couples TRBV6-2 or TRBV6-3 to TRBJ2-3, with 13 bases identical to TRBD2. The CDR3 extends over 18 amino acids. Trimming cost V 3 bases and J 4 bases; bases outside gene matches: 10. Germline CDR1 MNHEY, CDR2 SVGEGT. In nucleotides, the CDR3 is TGTGCCAGCAGTTATTCTAAGGGAGGGACTAGCGGGGCAGATACGCAGTATTTT. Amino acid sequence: CASSYSKGGTSGADTQYF.

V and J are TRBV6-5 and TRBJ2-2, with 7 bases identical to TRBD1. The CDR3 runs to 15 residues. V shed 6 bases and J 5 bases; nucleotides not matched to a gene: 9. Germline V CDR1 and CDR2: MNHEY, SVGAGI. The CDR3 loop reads CASSFDRAGTGELFF. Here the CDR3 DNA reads TGTGCCAGCAGCTTTGACAGGGCGGGTACCGGGGAGCTGTTTTTT.